The next 24 T cell receptor beta chains were all read from a single sample in a study of blood T cell repertoires in COVID-19. Generated by immunoSEQ multiplex PCR, the TCRdb table keeps only in-frame clones and is missing some. The table has 150,000 to 200,000 clones, about three quarters seen once. Sequencing input: peripheral blood. The receptors shown here come from a woman aged 50 to 60 with active or convalescent COVID-19.

This clone showed up many times. The V and J genes are TRBV6-6 and TRBJ2-7; 9 bases agree with TRBD1. With 5 bases clipped from V and 1 base from J, the junction kept 6 bases outside the gene matches. This CDR3 comprises 15 residues. From germline, CDR1 is MNHNY and CDR2 SVGAGI (reference sequence). The CDR3 region is CASSPGTGFSYEQYF. The CDR3 DNA reads as TGTGCCAGCAGTCCTGGGACAGGGTTTTCCTACGAGCAGTACTTC.

V is TRBV7-8 and J is TRBJ2-7; 8 positions agree with TRBD2. Trimming cost V 2 bases and J 2 bases; bases outside gene matches: 5. Germline V gene data show CDR1 as SGHVS and CDR2 as FQNEAQ. The length of the CDR3 is 15 residues. The CDR3: CASSLPGLGTYEQYF. The CDR3 bases are TGTGCCAGCAGCTTACCGGGACTAGGCACCTACGAGCAGTACTTC.

The table lists this clone with a count of one. The chain uses TRBV7-3 and TRBJ2-5; 9 bases are a match to TRBD2. V lost 3 bases to trimming and J lost 0 bases; unmatched junction nucleotides: 11. This CDR3 has 18 amino acids. Germline lookup yields CDR1 SGHTA and CDR2 FQGTGA. CDR3 sequence: CASSFSGGQREDQETQYF. CDR3 in DNA: TGTGCCAGCAGCTTTAGTGGGGGCCAGCGGGAGGACCAAGAGACCCAGTACTTC.

In its sample, this clone was seen once. The genes are TRBV6-5 and TRBJ1-2; D uncertain. The CDR3 sequence is 13 residues long. Trimming took off 10 bases at V and 4 bases at J, with 16 bases between the two ends. CDR1 is MNHEY, CDR2 SVGAGI, per germline. The CDR3 loop is CATRQTLGYGYTF. The CDR3 DNA follows: TGTGCCACGCGGCAGACCTTAGGCTATGGCTACACCTTC.

This clone was recorded only once. The V and J genes are TRBV28 and TRBJ1-2, with D possibly being TRBD1 (6 bases). The CDR3 has 13 residues. Trimming removed 6 bases from V and 8 bases from J, with 16 bases in between. From germline, CDR1 is MDHEN and CDR2 SYDVKM. In nucleotides, the CDR3 is TGTGCCAGCAGGGGGACAAAATCTCAGGGCTACACCTTC. This sequence encodes CASRGTKSQGYTF.

The rearrangement uses TRBV19 and TRBJ2-3; D might be TRBD2 (6 bases). CDR1 LNHDA and CDR2 SQIVND come from the germline V gene (reference sequence). The CDR3 sequence is 15 residues long. V lost 3 bases and J lost 2, with 12 bases in between. The CDR3 nucleotides are TGTGCCAGTAGTATGGGGACGGGACTCACAGATACGCAGTATTTT. Its protein is CASSMGTGLTDTQYF.

CDR3 DNA: TGTGCCTGGAGACCGCTGACAGGGCCCTACGAGCAGTACTTC. It is translated as CAWRPLTGPYEQYF. The chain carries TRBV30 and TRBJ2-7, with 7 positions matching TRBD1. CDR3 length: 14 amino acids. Germline V gives CDR1 GTSNPN, CDR2 SVGIG (reference sequence). Trimming took 3 bases from V and 2 from J; bases not matched to a gene: 7. The full variable domain, rest sourced from reference TRBV30 and TRBJ2-7, is SQTIHQWPATLVQPVGSPLSLECTVEGTSNPNLYWYRQAAGRGLQLLFYSVGIGQISSEVPQNLSASRPQDRQFILSSKKLLLSDSGFYLCAWRPLTGPYEQYFGPGTRLTVT.

This clone has a handful of counts. The chain has TRBV12-3 or TRBV12-4 and TRBJ1-1; possibly TRBD1 for D (5 bases). The CDR3 runs 12 residues. The V end lost 1 base, the J end lost 8 bases, and 8 bases lay between the germline ends. Here the CDR3 reads CASSLGGWEAFF. DNA for the CDR3: TGTGCCAGCAGTTTAGGGGGCTGGGAAGCTTTCTTT.

The chain has TRBV4-3 and TRBJ1-2; D not certain. CDR3 length: 15 residues. Germline V gives CDR1 LGHNA, CDR2 YSLEER. V lost 0 bases, J lost 8 bases, and 16 bases lay in between. CDR3 region: CASSQDSEASIGYTF. DNA of the CDR3: TGCGCCAGCAGCCAAGATTCGGAGGCTTCCATAGGCTACACCTTC.

This chain connects TRBV13 to TRBJ2-6; 7 bases match TRBD1. CDR3 length: 21 residues. The trim removed 0 bases at V and 0 bases at J, leaving 14 bases unmatched. Germline CDR1 and CDR2: PRHDT and FYEKMQ (reference sequence). The chain's CDR3 is CASSLGFGSDRFYSGANVLTF. The CDR3 nucleotides read TGTGCCAGCAGCTTAGGGTTCGGTTCGGACAGGTTTTACTCTGGGGCCAACGTCCTGACTTTC.

The chain combines TRBV6-1 with TRBJ1-1; 8 bases fit TRBD1. This CDR3 spans 14 amino acids. The germline V gene has CDR1 MNHNS and CDR2 SASEGT. J gave up 5 bases and V 2 bases, and 4 bases lay outside the gene matches. The CDR3 is CASSEQGARTEAFF. CDR3 DNA sequence: TGTGCCAGCAGTGAACAGGGGGCGAGGACTGAAGCTTTCTTT.

The chain is built from TRBV5-1 and TRBJ2-2; maybe TRBD1 (5 bases). V was pared by 0 bases and J by 3 bases, with 9 bases between. The CDR3 is made up of 15 amino acids. Per germline, CDR1 SGHRS and CDR2 YFSETQ. CDR3 region: CASSLGHRYTGELFF. CDR3 DNA: TGCGCCAGCAGCTTGGGACACAGGTACACCGGGGAGCTGTTTTTT. The variable domain in full, completed from reference TRBV5-1 and TRBJ2-2, reads KAGVTQTPRYLIKTRGQQVTLSCSPISGHRSVSWYQQTPGQGLQFLFEYFSETQRNKGNFPGRFSGRQFSNSRSEMNVSTLELGDSALYLCASSLGHRYTGELFFGEGSRLTVL.

The gene calls are TRBV7-2 and TRBJ2-5; 7 nucleotides align to TRBD2. CDR1 and CDR2 (germline): SGHTA, FQGNSA. Losses at the gene ends were 1 base for V and 6 bases for J; bases not matched to a gene: 8. The CDR3 spans 15 residues. The CDR3 sequence is CASSLGGGVMKTQYF. CDR3 DNA: TGTGCCAGCAGCTTAGGGGGAGGGGTAATGAAGACCCAGTACTTC.

The genes are TRBV7-9 and TRBJ1-4; D ambiguous. Trimming removed 7 bases from V and 4 bases from J, with 7 bases in between. The germline CDR1 and CDR2 sequences are SEHNR and FQNEAQ (reference sequence). The CDR3 has 12 amino acids. CDR3 DNA: TGTGCCAGCACACAGCTTAATGAAAAACTGTTTTTT. This codes for CASTQLNEKLFF.

This chain uses TRBV4-2 with TRBJ2-7, with TRBD2 matching 10 bases. Germline CDR1 is LGHNA and CDR2 is YNFKEQ. Trimming cost V 2 bases and J 1 base; bases outside gene matches: 5. This CDR3 contains 16 residues. The CDR3 DNA is TGTGCCAGCAGCCAAATAAGCGGGAGGGTTTCCTACGAGCAGTACTTC. Protein: CASSQISGRVSYEQYF.

The CDR3 reads CATGQGNTEAFF. The CDR3 DNA is TGTGCCACCGGGCAGGGCAACACTGAAGCTTTCTTT. This chain connects TRBV28 to TRBJ1-1, with D tentatively TRBD1 (5 bases). The germline gives CDR1 MDHEN, CDR2 SYDVKM. V was shortened by 10 bases and J by 2 bases, with 11 bases between the two germline ends. The CDR3 consists of 12 residues.

The CDR3 DNA reads as TGTGCCAGTAGTACCACAGGGGGGAATTCACCCCTCCACTTT. This translates into CASSTTGGNSPLHF. This chain links TRBV19 with TRBJ1-6; 8 bases map to TRBD1. Germline V gene sequence: CDR1 LNHDA, CDR2 SQIVND (reference sequence). Germline trimming cut 4 bases from V and 7 bases from J; bases unmatched to any gene: 3. The CDR3 runs 14 residues.

The chain is built from TRBV28 and TRBJ1-5; 7 bases are a match to TRBD1. V lost 6 bases, J lost 1 base, and 6 bases stayed unmatched. CDR1 is MDHEN, CDR2 SYDVKM, per germline. The CDR3 length is 15 residues. CDR3 sequence (DNA): TGTGCCAGCAGATCACAGGGGTCGAGCAATCAGCCCCAGCATTTT. This encodes CASRSQGSSNQPQHF.

This clone was detected a few times. The chain employs TRBV6-5 and TRBJ2-4, with TRBD1 matching 10 bases. The length of the CDR3 is 13 residues. Germline CDR1 MNHEY, CDR2 SVGAGI. With V trimmed by 6 bases and J by 15 bases, 11 bases remained unmatched. In DNA form, the CDR3 reads TGTGCCAGCAGGACAATTTCGGACAGGGGGACGTACTTC. It encodes CASRTISDRGTYF.

The rearrangement joins TRBV21-1 to TRBJ1-2; TRBD1, the D gene given by the table, was not confirmed from the DNA. TRBV21-1 is an annotated pseudogene. The CDR3 is made up of 14 amino acids. The DNA for the CDR3 is TGTGCCAGCACCCACAGGGACCCCTACTATGGCTACACCTTC. Translated, it gives CASTHRDPYYGYTF.

V gene TRBV5-5 combines with J gene TRBJ2-1; 10 bases fit TRBD1. Germline CDR1 and CDR2: SGHKS and YYEKEE (reference sequence). With V trimmed by 4 bases and J by 7 bases, 11 bases remained unmatched. The CDR3 loop spans 16 amino acids. For the CDR3, the DNA is TGTGCCAGCAGCGAGGGACAGGGGTGGGTGGATAATGAGCAGTTCTTC. Encoded protein: CASSEGQGWVDNEQFF. Filled out from reference TRBV5-5 and TRBJ2-1, the complete variable domain reads DAGVTQSPTHLIKTRGQQVTLRCSPISGHKSVSWYQQVLGQGPQFIFQYYEKEERGRGNFPDRFSARQFPNYSSELNVNALLLGDSALYLCASSEGQGWVDNEQFFGPGTRLTVL.

The rearrangement uses TRBV28 and TRBJ2-3; 9 bases fit TRBD2. Trimming removed 8 bases from V and 3 bases from J; junction bases left unmatched: 18. The CDR3 has 18 residues. Germline CDR1 reads MDHEN; CDR2 reads SYDVKM. CDR3 nucleotide sequence: TGTGCCAGCGGATTAGCGGGAGTAGGAGGTGGAGGGACAGATACGCAGTATTTT. It codes for CASGLAGVGGGGTDTQYF. Supplemented by reference TRBV28 and TRBJ2-3, the full variable domain reads DVKVTQSSRYLVKRTGEKVFLECVQDMDHENMFWYRQDPGLGLRLIYFSYDVKMKEKGDIPEGYSVSREKKERFSLILESASTNQTSMYLCASGLAGVGGGGTDTQYFGPGTRLTVL.

This chain uses TRBV19 with TRBJ2-3; TRBD1 aligns across 7 bases. There are 13 residues in the CDR3. Trimming cost V 5 bases and J 9 bases; bases outside gene matches: 8. The germline gives CDR1 LNHDA, CDR2 SQIVND (reference sequence). DNA for the CDR3: TGTGCCAGTAGTGCCGTGACAGGGCCGACGCAGTATTTT. This encodes CASSAVTGPTQYF.

In its sample, this clone was seen a few times. This chain uses TRBV2 with TRBJ2-7, with TRBD1 matching 10 bases. Per the germline V gene, CDR1 is SNHLY and CDR2 is FYNNEI. The CDR3 covers 13 residues. With 6 bases clipped from V and 4 bases from J, the junction kept 3 bases outside the gene matches. Here the CDR3 DNA reads TGTGCCAGCAGGGGACAGGGGTGGTACGAGCAGTACTTC. Protein sequence: CASRGQGWYEQYF. Combining the CDR3 with reference TRBV2 and TRBJ2-7 gives the whole variable domain EPEVTQTPSHQVTQMGQEVILRCVPISNHLYFYWYRQILGQKVEFLVSFYNNEISEKSEIFDDQFSVERPDGSNFTLKIRSTKLEDSAMYFCASRGQGWYEQYFGPGTRLTVT.